Here is one T cell receptor beta chain with its context. These data originate in a study of shared T cell receptors in the human thymus. V shed 3 bases and J 6 bases; nucleotides not matched to a gene: 3. Germline V CDR1 and CDR2: LGHNA, YSLEER. The CDR3 consists of 13 residues. Only in-frame clones appear in the TCRdb table, and some are missing; sequencing was by immunoSEQ multiplex PCR. In the table there are approximately 660,000 clones, around 89% of which are singletons. The same specimen was also included in a second study, on human thymus T cells. That report notes: From resections taken during corrective heart surgery, the thymus tissue was obtained. Among unrelated individuals, related research reported thymic repertoires that overlapped highly.

The rearrangement uses TRBV4-3 and TRBJ2-3; 7 nucleotides line up with TRBD2. Material: thymocytes. The sequence was collected from a boy under three years old with a congenital heart defect. The CDR3 here is CASSQGGVDTQYF. In DNA form, the CDR3 reads TGCGCCAGCAGCCAGGGAGGGGTCGATACGCAGTATTTT.